This T cell receptor beta chain was recorded in a study of blood T cell repertoires in COVID-19. Measured with immunoSEQ multiplex PCR; TCRdb has only the in-frame clones, and not every one. The data hold 90,000 to 150,000 clones, with roughly four fifths observed a single time. Sequencing was performed on peripheral blood. This clonotype originated in a human donor in a cohort sampled during active COVID-19.

The CDR3 region is CASSSSETSGGEQYF. The CDR3 bases are TGTGCCAGCAGTTCCTCTGAGACTAGCGGAGGCGAGCAGTACTTC. The chain employs TRBV27 and TRBJ2-7; 9 bases match TRBD2. J gave up 6 bases and V 4 bases, and 10 bases lay outside the gene matches. CDR3 size: 15 residues. In germline, CDR1 is MNHEY, CDR2 SMNVEV (reference sequence).